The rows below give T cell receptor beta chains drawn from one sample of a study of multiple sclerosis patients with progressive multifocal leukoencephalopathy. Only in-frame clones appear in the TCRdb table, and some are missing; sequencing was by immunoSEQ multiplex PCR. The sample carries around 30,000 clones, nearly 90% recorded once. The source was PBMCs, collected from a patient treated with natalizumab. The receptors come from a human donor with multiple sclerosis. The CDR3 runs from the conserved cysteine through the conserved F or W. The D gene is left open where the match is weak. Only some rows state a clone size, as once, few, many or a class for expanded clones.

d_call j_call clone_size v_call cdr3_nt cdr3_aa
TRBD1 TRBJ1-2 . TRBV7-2 TGTGCCAGCAGCTTAATCGCGGGACAGGGTGGCTATGGCTACACCTTC CASSLIAGQGGYGYTF
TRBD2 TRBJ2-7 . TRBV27 TGTGCCAGCAGTTTCCGGGACTTTCCGGGGGGCGAGCAGTACTTC CASSFRDFPGGEQYF
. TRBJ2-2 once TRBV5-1 TGCGCCAGCAGCTTACAAAACGGGGAGCTGTTTTTT CASSLQNGELFF
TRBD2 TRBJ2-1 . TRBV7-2 TGTGCCAGCAGCTTCGTGGCGGGAGGAGAAAATGAGCAGTTCTTC CASSFVAGGENEQFF
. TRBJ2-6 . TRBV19 TGTGCCAGTATTGGTAACGGCCTCGTCCTGACTTTC CASIGNGLVLTF
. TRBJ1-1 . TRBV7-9 TGTGCCAGCAGCAACAGGAACACTGAAGCTTTCTTT CASSNRNTEAFF
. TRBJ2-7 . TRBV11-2 TGTGCCAGCAGCTTACATTACGAGCAGTACTTC CASSLHYEQYF
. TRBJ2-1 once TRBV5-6 TGTGCCAGCAGCTTGCTTCCCCAGGGCCGGTACAATGAGCAGTTCTTC CASSLLPQGRYNEQFF
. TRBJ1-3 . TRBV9 TGTGCCAGCAGCGTAGCGGGGTCACCTGGAAACACCATATATTTT CASSVAGSPGNTIYF
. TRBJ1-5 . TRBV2 TGTGCCAGCAGTGAATGGGTTGACGCGAATCAGCCCCAGCATTTT CASSEWVDANQPQHF
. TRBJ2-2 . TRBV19 TGTGCCAGTAGTGGGGCGGGGACGAACACCGGGGAGCTGTTTTTT CASSGAGTNTGELFF
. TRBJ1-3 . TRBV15 TGTGCCACCAGCAGTGGACGGCTCGGAAACACCATATATTTT CATSSGRLGNTIYF
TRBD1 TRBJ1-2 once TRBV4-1 TGCGCCAGCAGCCAAACAATGACAGGGATCTATGGCTACACCTTC CASSQTMTGIYGYTF
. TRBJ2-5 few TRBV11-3 TGTGCCAGCAGCTTAGGAGGGCCCGGGGAGACCCAGTACTTC CASSLGGPGETQYF
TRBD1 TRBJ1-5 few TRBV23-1 TGCGCCATCTCACCTACCGGGACAGGGGTCAATCAGCCCCAGCATTTT CAISPTGTGVNQPQHF
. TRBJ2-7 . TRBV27 TGTGCCAGCAGTTCCATCGACGGCCTCGAGCAGTACTTC CASSSIDGLEQYF
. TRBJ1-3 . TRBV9 TGTGCCAGCAGCCCCCGTATGTCTGGAAACACCATATATTTT CASSPRMSGNTIYF
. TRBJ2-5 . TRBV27 TGTGCCAGCAGTACTTATGGGACTCCACCAAAAGAGACCCAGTACTTC CASSTYGTPPKETQYF
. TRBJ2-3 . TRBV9 TGTGCCAGCAGCGTAGCTTGGAGAGATACGCAGTATTTT CASSVAWRDTQYF
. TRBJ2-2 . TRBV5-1 TGCGCCAGCAGCTTGAACGGCCTCAGGGGATCCGGGGAGCTGTTTTTT CASSLNGLRGSGELFF
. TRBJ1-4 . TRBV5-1 TGCGCCAGCCGTTTGAATGAAAAACTGTTTTTT CASRLNEKLFF
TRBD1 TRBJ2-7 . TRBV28 TGTGCCAGCAGTTTCACCGGGACAGGGCTCTACGAGCAGTACTTC CASSFTGTGLYEQYF
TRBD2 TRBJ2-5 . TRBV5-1 TGCGCCAGCAGAAGGACTAGCGGGAGGGCCGGGGAGACCCAGTACTTC CASRRTSGRAGETQYF
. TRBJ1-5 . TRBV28 TGTGCCAGCAGGACGGGGGGCACGATTAGGGGCAATCAGCCCCAGCATTTT CASRTGGTIRGNQPQHF
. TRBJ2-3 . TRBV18 TGTGCCAGCTCACCGCCCGCCGGGAAGTTCACGCAGTATTTT CASSPPAGKFTQYF
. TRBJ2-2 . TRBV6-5 TGTGCCAGCAGCCCCGTGGTTTGGGGCACCGGGGAGCTGTTTTTT CASSPVVWGTGELFF